The clone carrying this T cell receptor beta chain has just one count. This entry comes from a study of T cell changes during pregnancy in multiple sclerosis. Clones were read by immunoSEQ multiplex PCR, and TCRdb kept only the in-frame ones, dropping some. Of 20,000 to 30,000 clones in the sample, more than 75% are singletons; the top ten hold approximately 0.67%. The source was CD4+ T cells from peripheral blood mononuclear cells, collected in the first trimester of pregnancy. This receptor was taken from a female donor in good health, enrolled as a control in a pregnancy study.

The CDR3 loop is CASSPYADSQTYNEQFF. DNA of the CDR3: TGCGCCAGCAGCCCCTATGCGGATTCCCAGACCTACAATGAGCAGTTCTTC. This chain links TRBV4-1 with TRBJ2-1; D not certain. The CDR3 sequence is 17 residues long. Trimming left V 4 bases short and J 2 bases short, with 18 bases between. Per germline, CDR1 MGHRA and CDR2 YSYEKL.